Listed below are T cell receptor beta chains from one sample, sequenced in a study of cytomegalovirus exposure and HLA in healthy donors. The data were produced by immunoSEQ multiplex PCR, yet TCRdb's version contains in-frame clones alone and is incomplete. The sample lists more than 150,000 clones, around 80% occurring once. Material: PBMCs. Receptors were obtained from a girl aged 2 to 10 in good health and CMV-seropositive. CDR3s include the opening cysteine and the closing phenylalanine or tryptophan. The order of the fields is clone size, D gene, J gene, V gene, CDR3 DNA, CDR3 protein. D genes are given only for firm matches. Size tells how often a clone was seen (once, few, many) or the class of an expanded clone, and some rows leave it out.

NA NA TRBJ1-5 TRBV6-5 TGTGCCAGCAGCCCACGCCGGGAGCCCCATCAGCCCCAGCATTTT CASSPRREPHQPQHF
NA NA TRBJ1-4 TRBV19 TGTGCCAGTAGTATAAGGGGTGGAGAAAAACTGTTTTTT CASSIRGGEKLFF
NA NA TRBJ1-3 TRBV7-6 TGTGCCAGCAGCTTAGCGGGTTGGGGCTTGGGCGAAAACACCATATATTTT CASSLAGWGLGENTIYF
NA NA TRBJ2-2 TRBV19 TGTGCCAGTAGTCCCCCGGGGGACACCGGGGAGCTGTTTTTT CASSPPGDTGELFF
NA NA TRBJ2-1 TRBV12-5 TGTGCTAGTGGTTTGGTAGGGGACAATGAGCAGTTCTTC CASGLVGDNEQFF
NA TRBD2 TRBJ2-5 TRBV5-1 TGCGCCAGCAGCTGGGCTAGCGGAGGAAGCCAAGAGACCCAGTACTTC CASSWASGGSQETQYF
NA TRBD2 TRBJ2-5 TRBV7-8 TGTGCCAGCAGCTGGGGGGGTGGGAGCGGGAGTAGGGAGACCCAGTACTTC CASSWGGGSGSRETQYF
NA NA TRBJ2-1 TRBV2 TGTGCCAGCATTTTCGGGGAAACCAATGAGCAGTTCTTC CASIFGETNEQFF
NA NA TRBJ2-7 TRBV15 TGTGCCACCAGCTTCCCTGGGGCATACGAGCAGTACTTC CATSFPGAYEQYF
NA TRBD1 TRBJ2-1 TRBV5-1 TGCGCCAGCAGCTCCCGACAGGGTCCCGAGCAGTTCTTC CASSSRQGPEQFF
NA NA TRBJ1-1 TRBV30 TGTGTCGGGGAAAGGAACACTGAAGCTTTCTTT CVGERNTEAFF
NA TRBD2 TRBJ2-7 TRBV7-3 TGTGCCAGCAGCTCGACGGGCGGGGGCGAGCAGTACTTC CASSSTGGGEQYF
once NA TRBJ1-5 TRBV9 TGTGTCAGCGGGGGAGGAGGGGATAGCAATCAGCCCCAGCATTTT CVSGGGGDSNQPQHF
NA TRBD1 TRBJ1-2 TRBV19 TGTGCCAGTAGTGTGACAGGGTATGGCTACACCTTC CASSVTGYGYTF
NA TRBD2 TRBJ2-3 TRBV4-1 TGCGCCAGCAGCCACGATTATTCTAGCGGGAGGTATACGCAGTATTTT CASSHDYSSGRYTQYF
NA NA TRBJ1-2 TRBV5-1 TGCGCCAGCAGCTTGTCCCCATTGGCGGGGAACTATGGCTACACCTTC CASSLSPLAGNYGYTF
NA NA TRBJ2-3 TRBV7-9 TGTGCCAGCAACCGCGAGCGGGCGAGCACAGATACGCAGTATTTT CASNRERASTDTQYF
NA NA TRBJ2-7 TRBV5-1 TGCGCCAGCAGCTTGGGGGATCAGGGGTATTCATCCTACGAGCAGTACTTC CASSLGDQGYSSYEQYF
NA TRBD1 TRBJ1-2 TRBV19 TGTGCCAGTAGTATCCTCCCCCGACAGGGTTTGGCTCGTGGCTACACCTTC CASSILPRQGLARGYTF
NA NA TRBJ1-1 TRBV12-2 TGTGCAAGTCGCCTAAGCAGGGATAGGTACACTGAAGCTTTCTTT CASRLSRDRYTEAFF
NA NA TRBJ1-1 TRBV2 TGTGCCAGCAGTAATAGACAACAGAACACTGAAGCTTTCTTT CASSNRQQNTEAFF
NA TRBD1 TRBJ1-1 TRBV9 TGTGCCAGCAGCCCAACCGGGACAGGGGTGAGCACTGAAGCTTTCTTT CASSPTGTGVSTEAFF
NA TRBD2 TRBJ2-7 TRBV18 TGTGCCAGCTCACCTGGGACTAGCGGGAGGAGGTACGAGCAGTACTTC CASSPGTSGRRYEQYF
NA TRBD1 TRBJ1-5 TRBV5-6 TGTGCCAGCAGCGACCGGGACAGGGCAAATCAGCCCCAGCATTTT CASSDRDRANQPQHF
NA NA TRBJ1-2 TRBV11-3 TGTGCCAGCAATAATTGGTCGGGATGTAGCGGTACCTTC CASNNWSGCSGTF
NA TRBD1 TRBJ1-4 TRBV2 TGTGCCAGCAGTGATAGCGCACAGGGGTGGGAAGAAAAACTGTTTTTT CASSDSAQGWEEKLFF
NA TRBD2 TRBJ2-3 TRBV7-2 TGTGCCAGCAGCTGGGCTGCGGGAGGGACAGATACGCAGTATTTT CASSWAAGGTDTQYF
NA TRBD1 TRBJ2-2 TRBV19 TGTGCCAGTAGTACCCCCCGTGACAGGGCGAACACCGGGGAGCTGTTTTTT CASSTPRDRANTGELFF
NA NA TRBJ1-2 TRBV6-5 TGTGCCAGCAGTCTGGGGACACCGCACTATGGCTACACCTTC CASSLGTPHYGYTF
NA NA TRBJ2-5 TRBV2 TGTGCCAGCAGTAGACTGCAAGAGACCCAGTACTTC CASSRLQETQYF
NA NA TRBJ1-5 TRBV6-1 TGTGCCAGCAGTGAAAGTCGAGGCGCGACAGTCCACAATCAGCCCCAGCATTTT CASSESRGATVHNQPQHF
NA TRBD1 TRBJ1-2 TRBV4-1 TGCGCCAGCAGCCAACTTCTTCGGACAGGGGGCAACTATGGCTACACCTTC CASSQLLRTGGNYGYTF
NA TRBD1 TRBJ1-6 TRBV5-5 TGTGCCAGCGATGGGACAGGGTACTCACCCCTCCACTTT CASDGTGYSPLHF
NA NA TRBJ2-3 TRBV5-1 TGCGCCAGCAGCTTATCTCCGGCAGGAGGAGATACGCAGTATTTT CASSLSPAGGDTQYF
NA TRBD2 TRBJ2-7 TRBV9 TGTGCCAGCAGCGTAGGGACTAGAGGCGAGCAGTACTTC CASSVGTRGEQYF
NA TRBD1 TRBJ2-5 TRBV4-2 TGTGCCAGCAGCCAACCGACAGGGCAAGAGACCCAGTACTTC CASSQPTGQETQYF
NA NA TRBJ1-1 TRBV19 TGTGCCAGTAGTGCGACCCTGACAGGTGAAGCTTTCTTT CASSATLTGEAFF
NA TRBD1 TRBJ2-1 TRBV7-6 TGTGCCAGCAGCCTGGGACAGGGGCCCTACAATGAGCAGTTCTTC CASSLGQGPYNEQFF
once NA TRBJ1-4 TRBV10-3 TGTGCCATCAGTGAGTCGGGACAAAGTAATGAAAAACTGTTTTTT CAISESGQSNEKLFF
once TRBD1 TRBJ1-2 TRBV6-6 TGTGCCAGCAGTTATCTAGGGGACAGGGGTAGCTATGGCTACACCTTC CASSYLGDRGSYGYTF
NA TRBD2 TRBJ2-1 TRBV9 TGTGCCAGCAGCGCCCCTCCGGCGGGAGCATCCTACAATGAGCAGTTCTTC CASSAPPAGASYNEQFF